This T cell receptor beta chain was found in a study of blood T cell repertoires in COVID-19. Study-wide background: Spain, Italy and the United States supplied samples that represented acute and convalescent COVID-19. PBMCs, B-cell-depleted T cells, or T cells were the source of the cDNA or gDNA that made up the material.

This clone showed up just once. Clones were read by immunoSEQ multiplex PCR, and TCRdb kept only the in-frame ones, dropping some. Of about 370,000 clones in the sample, 89% were seen once. Trimming removed 4 bases from V and 6 bases from J, with 20 bases in between. Germline CDR1 is MGHRA and CDR2 is YSYEKL. The CDR3 length is 16 residues. The sequencing input was peripheral blood. The V and J genes are TRBV4-1 and TRBJ2-3, with D maybe TRBD2 (6 bases). This TCR was recovered from a woman in her 30s with COVID-19, enrolled during active disease. This CDR3 is CASSPSGTPAGDTQYF. The CDR3 DNA reads as TGCGCCAGCAGCCCATCCGGGACTCCCGCTGGGGATACGCAGTATTTT.